The clone carrying this TCR beta chain was found a few times. Antigen specificity is unknown. The entry originates in a study of blood T cells in healthy people across ages. The V end lost 0 bases, the J end lost 0 bases, and 10 bases lay between the germline ends. This CDR3 is built from 15 residues. The V gene's germline CDR1 is SGHRS and CDR2 YFSETQ. Findings of the study overall: TCR beta diversity, measured per million T cells, fell in a roughly linear way with age.

With a J-beta primer mix and a sample-barcoded 5' primer, a second PCR ran about 7 to 12 cycles. The study obtained at least 3 million CDR3-containing paired-end reads from every sample. In TCRdb, the 5' RACE reads were re-called with MiXCR into one record per CDR3 protein. The sample lists about 780,000 distinct CDR3 sequences, about 26% occurring once. The same sample was also used in a study of T cells of mothers and their children.

The sample comprised blood. The V gene is TRBV5-1, the J gene TRBJ2-7; no reliable D call. The sequence was collected from a boy between 10 and 17 years old in good health. CDR3 sequence reads: CASSLGGLSSYEQYF. CDR3 nucleotides: TGCGCCAGCAGCTTGGGAGGCCTGTCCTCCTACGAGCAGTACTTC.